Reported below is one TCR beta chain. This sample is part of a study of cytomegalovirus exposure and HLA in healthy donors. This PCR relied on a set of 60 Vbeta primers and 13 Jbeta primers. The assay was immunoSEQ multiplex PCR, and TCRdb's table has in-frame clones only and misses some. The repertoire table contains some 110,000 clones. The CDR3 has 16 residues. Per germline, CDR1 MDHEN and CDR2 SYDVKM. The ends lost 6 bases at V and 0 bases at J; junction bases unmatched: 7. The source is a man aged 40-49 years in good health and CMV-seropositive. The V and J genes are TRBV28 and TRBJ2-7; 11 bases map to TRBD1. Input material: PBMCs. CDR3 protein: CASSSPGTGGSYEQYF. The CDR3, as DNA: TGTGCCAGCAGCTCACCCGGGACAGGGGGCTCCTACGAGCAGTACTTC.